This T cell receptor (beta chain) was retrieved from a study of blood T cell repertoires in COVID-19 (dated by TCRdb to the early 2020s). With respect to the entire study: Samples covering the acute and convalescent phases of COVID-19 were provided by collaborators in the United States, Italy and Spain. The material from the prospective study consisted of cDNA or gDNA derived from T cells, B-cell-depleted T cells, or PBMCs. Subjects who had been exposed to COVID-19, were actively infected with it, or had recovered from it provided the deeply sampled blood TCRbeta repertoires that made up the dataset. The repertoires were released in a freely available public database intended as a resource for research on the immune response to SARS-CoV-2. Samples came from the ongoing ImmuneRACE study (first 160 participants) plus 1,254 subjects from 6 global collaborators. Sample metadata almost always included a de-identified subject ID, COVID-19 status, age in years and sex. Where HLA class I and class II types were available, the types were taken from metadata supplied by the sample provider, not from assay-based typing.

A single count supports this clone. Its recognized antigen is unknown. Nothing much larger sits one base from this clone, and base qualities are not available. Participants in the prospective study were enrolled through a virtual design, were aged about 18 to 90 years, and lived in approximately 25 United States geographic areas. To assign participants to cohorts, the prospective study relied on clinical history that participants themselves reported in a screening survey and a study questionnaire. ImmuneRACE Cohort 3 recovered participants were defined by two consecutive negative NP/OP PCR tests, healthcare professional clearance, or symptom resolution. Mobile phlebotomists in the prospective study collected whole blood, serum and a nasopharyngeal or oropharyngeal swab from every participant. Participants in the prospective study had the option to provide additional blood draws and questionnaires over an approximately 2-month period. Prospective study blood samples were shipped either frozen or at room temperature before DNA extraction.

General conclusions and limits of the study: The amount of clinical and demographic metadata varied by source and participant and was provided uncurated.

Spanning cysteine to phenylalanine, the CDR3 consists of 14 amino acids. The entry retains the CDR3 DNA only, 42 bases that are in frame from base 1. V is cut by 1 base and J by 5 bases, and the space between the germline ends is 12 bases. CDR1 and CDR2 are drawn from the germline V gene (reference sequence): LNHDA, SQIVND. TCRbeta CDR3 regions were amplified from genomic DNA using the immunoSEQ Assay, a bias-controlled multiplex PCR. Per the authors' processing: The number of nucleated cells in each sample was estimated from the amplification of reference gene primers within the assay. To quantify the absolute abundance of each unique TCRbeta CDR3 rearrangement, sequence reads were collapsed and filtered. For each sample, productive Simpson clonality was calculated as the square root of Simpson's diversity index over productive rearrangements. TCRdb retrieved this table from immuneACCESS and kept in-frame rearrangements only. Not all clones are present; in checked studies, unresolved V genes account for under half, and no reason is known for the remainder. That table furnishes V, J and clone size, whereas the DNA furnished D and trimming. The sample profile shows under 70,000 clones; more than 75% of them were found once. Of the sample, 10% is held by the ten largest clones.

The receptor was isolated from a woman aged 40 to 50 who had recovered from COVID-19. Rearrangement joined TRBV19 to TRBJ2-7; a tentative D call is TRBD2 (6 bases match). Sample: PBMCs or T cells enriched from blood (not recorded which). DNA sequence: TGTGCCAGTAGTATAGCCGGAGGGTGGGACGAGCAGTACTTC. It translates to CASSIAGGWDEQYF.